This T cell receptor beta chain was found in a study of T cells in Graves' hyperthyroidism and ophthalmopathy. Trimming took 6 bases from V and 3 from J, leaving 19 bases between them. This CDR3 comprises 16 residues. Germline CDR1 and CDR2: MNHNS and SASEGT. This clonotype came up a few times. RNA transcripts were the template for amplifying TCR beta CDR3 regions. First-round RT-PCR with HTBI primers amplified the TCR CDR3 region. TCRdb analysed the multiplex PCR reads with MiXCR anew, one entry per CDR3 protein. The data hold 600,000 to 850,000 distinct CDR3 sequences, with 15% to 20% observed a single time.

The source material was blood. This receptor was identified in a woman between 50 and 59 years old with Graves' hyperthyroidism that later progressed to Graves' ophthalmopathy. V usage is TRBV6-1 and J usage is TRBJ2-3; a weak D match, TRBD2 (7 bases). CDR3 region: CASSGGGGGPTDTQYF. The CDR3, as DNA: TGTGCCAGCAGCGGAGGGGGGGGGGGCCCTACAGATACGCAGTATTTT.